These 5 T cell receptor beta chains came from one sample sequenced in a study of blood T cell repertoires in COVID-19. TCRdb's table, derived via immunoSEQ multiplex PCR, lists solely in-frame clones and lacks some. The data show 300,000 to 400,000 clones, around 87% seen once. The specimen sequenced was peripheral blood. These receptors all stem from a human donor in a cohort sampled during active COVID-19.

The V gene is TRBV15, the J gene TRBJ2-1; no firm D call. The V end was cut by 3 bases, the J end by 4 bases, with 10 bases between. Per germline, CDR1 LNHNV and CDR2 YYDKDF (reference sequence). The CDR3 totals 14 residues. The DNA of the CDR3 is TGTGCCACCAGCAGTTACTCCAAATACAATGAGCAGTTCTTC. This codes for CATSSYSKYNEQFF.

The rearrangement joins TRBV11-2 to TRBJ2-5; D gene ambiguous. Between the trimmed V and J ends, which lost 5 bases and 1 base, there was a span of 8 bases. The CDR3 has 13 amino acids. Germline V gene data show CDR1 as SGHAT and CDR2 as FQNNGV. The CDR3 region has the DNA TGTGCCAGCAGCCTTAATAGCCAAGAGACCCAGTACTTC. Its translation is CASSLNSQETQYF.

The table lists this clone with a few counts. The chain carries TRBV2 and TRBJ1-1, with 7 nucleotides matching TRBD1. The V gene's germline CDR1 is SNHLY and CDR2 FYNNEI. The CDR3 covers 15 residues. V lost 6 bases, J lost 7 bases, and 14 bases stayed unmatched. DNA of the CDR3: TGTGCCAGCAGAGGGCGTGACAGGGTTCGACGTGAAGCTTTCTTT. This gives the protein CASRGRDRVRREAFF.

J is TRBJ1-6 and V is TRBV27; 7 bases are a match to TRBD1. Germline V lookup: CDR1 MNHEY, CDR2 SMNVEV (reference sequence). CDR3 length: 16 residues. With 3 bases clipped from V and 9 bases from J, the junction kept 11 bases outside the gene matches. The CDR3 DNA reads as TGTGCCAGCAGTTTCTTTACAGGGGAAATAGGTTCACCCCTCCACTTT. Translated, it gives CASSFFTGEIGSPLHF.

The J gene is TRBJ2-1, the V gene TRBV18, with 7 bases identical to TRBD2. This CDR3 region has 15 residues. Looked up from germline, CDR1 is KGHSH and CDR2 is LQKENI. The ends lost 1 base at V and 5 bases at J; junction bases unmatched: 5. The CDR3 DNA follows: TGTGCCAGCTCACCACAGAGCGGGGTAAACAATGAGCAGTTCTTC. It specifies CASSPQSGVNNEQFF. Full variable domain (remainder filled in from reference TRBV18 and TRBJ2-1): NAGVMQNPRHLVRRRGQEARLRCSPMKGHSHVYWYRQLPEEGLKFMVYLQKENIIDESGMPKERFSAEFPKEGPSILRIQQVVRGDSAAYFCASSPQSGVNNEQFFGPGTRLTVL.